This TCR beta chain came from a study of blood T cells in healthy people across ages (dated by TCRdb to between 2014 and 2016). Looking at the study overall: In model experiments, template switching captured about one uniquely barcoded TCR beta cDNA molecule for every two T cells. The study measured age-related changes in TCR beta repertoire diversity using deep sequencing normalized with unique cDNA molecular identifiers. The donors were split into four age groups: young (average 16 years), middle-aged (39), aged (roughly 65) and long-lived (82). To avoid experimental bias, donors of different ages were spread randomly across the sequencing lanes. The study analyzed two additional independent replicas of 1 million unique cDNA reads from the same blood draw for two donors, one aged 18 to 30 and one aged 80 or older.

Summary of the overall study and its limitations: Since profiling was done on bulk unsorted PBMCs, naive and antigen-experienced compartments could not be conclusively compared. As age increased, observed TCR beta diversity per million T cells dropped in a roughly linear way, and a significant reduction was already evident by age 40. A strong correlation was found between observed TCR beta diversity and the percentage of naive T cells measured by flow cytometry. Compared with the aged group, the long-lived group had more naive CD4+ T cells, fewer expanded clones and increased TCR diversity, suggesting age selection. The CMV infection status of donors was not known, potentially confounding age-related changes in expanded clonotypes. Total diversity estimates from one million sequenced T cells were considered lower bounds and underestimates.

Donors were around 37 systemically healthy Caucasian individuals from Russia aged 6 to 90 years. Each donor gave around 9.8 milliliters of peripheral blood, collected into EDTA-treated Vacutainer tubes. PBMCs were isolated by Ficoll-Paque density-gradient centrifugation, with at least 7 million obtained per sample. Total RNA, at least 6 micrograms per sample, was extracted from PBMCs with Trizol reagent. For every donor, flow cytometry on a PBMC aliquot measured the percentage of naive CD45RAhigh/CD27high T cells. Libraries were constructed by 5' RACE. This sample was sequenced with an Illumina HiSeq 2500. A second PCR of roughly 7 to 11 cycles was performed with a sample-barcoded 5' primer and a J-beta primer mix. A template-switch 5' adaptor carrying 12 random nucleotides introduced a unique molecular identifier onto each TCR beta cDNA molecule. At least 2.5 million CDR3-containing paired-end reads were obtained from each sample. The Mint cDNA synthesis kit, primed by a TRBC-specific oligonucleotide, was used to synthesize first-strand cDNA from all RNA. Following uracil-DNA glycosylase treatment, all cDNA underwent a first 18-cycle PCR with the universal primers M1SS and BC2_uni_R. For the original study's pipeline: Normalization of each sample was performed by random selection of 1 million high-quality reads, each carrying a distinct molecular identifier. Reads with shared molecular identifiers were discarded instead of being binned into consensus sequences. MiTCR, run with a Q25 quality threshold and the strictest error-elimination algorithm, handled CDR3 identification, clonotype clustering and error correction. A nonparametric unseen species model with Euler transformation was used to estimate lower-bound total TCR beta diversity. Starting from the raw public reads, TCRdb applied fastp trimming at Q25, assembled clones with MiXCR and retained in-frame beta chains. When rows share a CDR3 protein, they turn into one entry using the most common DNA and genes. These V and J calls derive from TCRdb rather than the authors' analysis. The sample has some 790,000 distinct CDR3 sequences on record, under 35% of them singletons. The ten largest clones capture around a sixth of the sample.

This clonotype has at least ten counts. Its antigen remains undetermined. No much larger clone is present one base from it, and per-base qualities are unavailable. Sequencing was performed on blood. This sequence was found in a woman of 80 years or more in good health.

The DNA sequence is TGTGCCATCAGTGACTCGGGAATTGTCGAAAACATTCAGTACTTC. Protein translation: CAISDSGIVENIQYF. The receptor chain draws on TRBV10-3 and TRBJ2-4, with TRBD2 perhaps the D gene, on 5 matching bases. Trimming removed 3 bases from V and 5 bases from J, leaving 14 bases between the germline ends. CDR1 ENHRY and CDR2 SYGVKD are derived from the germline V gene. From the cysteine up to the phenylalanine, the CDR3 has a length of 15 residues. The kept DNA is CDR3 alone, 45 bases in frame from the first base.